The clone carrying this TCR beta chain turned up a few times. Its antigen is not identified. Its ends do not fully match the called genes, so a read error is possible. Every sorted population was more than 95% pure. The sample comes from a study of beta chain features in type 1 diabetes. General study findings and limits: Shortening that was moderate but significant affected the TCRB CDR3s of Type 1 diabetes patients in all four CD4+ subsets. Reads derived from cDNA could over-represent cells showing high TCR expression.

All of the isolated RNA was reverse transcribed, so expressed TCRB transcripts were sequenced. Clones were sequenced by immunoSEQ multiplex PCR, and TCRdb holds only the in-frame ones, with some missing. Seen here are 850,000 to 900,000 clones, roughly 16% observed once, and the top ten hold 0.02% to 0.03%. Germline V gene data show CDR1 as MGHRA and CDR2 as YSYEKL. The CDR3 runs to 15 residues. The chain links TRBV4-1 to TRBJ2-5; D unresolved. The source is a woman aged 18-29 years in good health. Sequences were obtained from naive CD4+ T cells from blood. For the CDR3, the DNA is TGTGCCAGCAGCCAAGATGGAACGGCAGCGGAGACCCAGTACTTC. Protein: CASSQDGTAAETQYF.